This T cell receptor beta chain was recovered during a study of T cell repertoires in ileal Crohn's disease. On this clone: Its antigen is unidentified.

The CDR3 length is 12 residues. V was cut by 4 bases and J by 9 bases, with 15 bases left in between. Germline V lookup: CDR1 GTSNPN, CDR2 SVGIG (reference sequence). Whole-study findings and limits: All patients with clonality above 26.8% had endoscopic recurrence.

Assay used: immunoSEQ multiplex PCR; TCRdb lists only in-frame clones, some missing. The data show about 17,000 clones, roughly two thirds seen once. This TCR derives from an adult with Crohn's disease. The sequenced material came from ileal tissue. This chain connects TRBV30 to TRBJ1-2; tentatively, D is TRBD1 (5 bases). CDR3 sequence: CAWTGDSLSYTF. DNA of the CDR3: TGTGCCTGGACCGGCGACAGCCTTAGCTACACCTTC. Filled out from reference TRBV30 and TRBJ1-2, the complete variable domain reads SQTIHQWPATLVQPVGSPLSLECTVEGTSNPNLYWYRQAAGRGLQLLFYSVGIGQISSEVPQNLSASRPQDRQFILSSKKLLLSDSGFYLCAWTGDSLSYTFGSGTRLTVV.